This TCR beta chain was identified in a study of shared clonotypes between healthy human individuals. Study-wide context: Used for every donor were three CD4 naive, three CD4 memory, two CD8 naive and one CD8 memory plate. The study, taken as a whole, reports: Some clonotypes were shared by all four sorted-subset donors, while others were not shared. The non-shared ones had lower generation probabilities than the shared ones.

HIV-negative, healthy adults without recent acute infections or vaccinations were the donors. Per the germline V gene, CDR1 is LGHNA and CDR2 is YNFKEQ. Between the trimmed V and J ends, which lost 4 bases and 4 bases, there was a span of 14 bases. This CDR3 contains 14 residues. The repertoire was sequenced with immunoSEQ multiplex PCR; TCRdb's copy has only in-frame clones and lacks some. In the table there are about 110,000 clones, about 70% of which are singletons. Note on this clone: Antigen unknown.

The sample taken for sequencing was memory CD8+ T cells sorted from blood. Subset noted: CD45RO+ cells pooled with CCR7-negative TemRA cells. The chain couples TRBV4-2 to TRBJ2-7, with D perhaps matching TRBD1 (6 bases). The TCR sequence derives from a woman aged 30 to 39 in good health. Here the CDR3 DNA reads TGTGCCAGCAGCCCCGGGACACCAATTTACGAGCAGTACTTC. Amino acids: CASSPGTPIYEQYF.